The TCR delta chain under discussion was sequenced for a study of gamma-delta T cells after stem cell transplantation. Notes on this clone: This likely stems from a read error, as it lies one base from a far larger clone. The identical CDR3 is also encoded by other nucleotide sequences in the sample.

TCRdb called clones anew from the RT-PCR reads with CATT. The table includes 1,400 or so delta-chain clones, 7.3% detected once. This receptor was identified in a human donor. It is not recorded whose cells these are; they may come from a transplant donor. Sequenced sample: gamma-delta T cells.

CDR3 sequence reads: CACDTVGENTDKLIF. CDR3 bases: TGTGCCTGCGACACCGTGGGGGAAAACACCGATAAACTCATCTTT. This chain joins TRDV2 and TRDJ1; TRDD3 aligns across 7 bases. This CDR3 comprises 15 residues. Per germline, CDR1 GEAIGNYY and CDR2 EKD.